These T cell receptor beta chains were read from a single sample in a study of blood T cells in healthy people across ages. One entry per CDR3 protein results from TCRdb running MiXCR on the 5' RACE reads. The table shows 500,000 to 700,000 distinct CDR3 sequences, with approximately 30% occurring only once. The sample was blood. These receptors were taken from an elderly woman in good health. The CDR3 runs from the conserved cysteine through the conserved F or W. The D gene is left open where the match is weak. Clone size is shown for a subset of rows, as once, few, many or a class of expanded clone.

clone size: few; CDR3 length: 15; V gene: TRBV30; J gene: TRBJ1-6; D gene: .; CDR3 protein: CAWALGSSYNSPLHF; CDR3 DNA: TGTGCCTGGGCCCTTGGAAGCTCCTATAATTCACCCCTCCACTTT
clone size: .; CDR3 length: 11; V gene: TRBV5-5; J gene: TRBJ1-6; D gene: .; CDR3 protein: CASSGVGPLHF; CDR3 DNA: TGCGCCAGCAGCGGGGTCGGACCCCTCCACTTT
clone size: many; CDR3 length: 14; V gene: TRBV10-3; J gene: TRBJ1-5; D gene: .; CDR3 protein: CAISDSPPNQPQHF; CDR3 DNA: TGTGCCATCAGTGACTCCCCTCCTAATCAGCCCCAGCATTTT
clone size: .; CDR3 length: 14; V gene: TRBV7-9; J gene: TRBJ1-3; D gene: .; CDR3 protein: CASSNDNSGNTIYF; CDR3 DNA: TGTGCCAGCAGCAACGACAACTCTGGAAACACCATATATTTT
clone size: .; CDR3 length: 15; V gene: TRBV28; J gene: TRBJ2-1; D gene: TRBD1; CDR3 protein: CASSLTRSGGDEQFF; CDR3 DNA: TGTGCCAGCAGTTTAACGCGGTCAGGGGGTGATGAGCAGTTCTTC
clone size: few; CDR3 length: 13; V gene: TRBV12-3/TRBV12-4; J gene: TRBJ1-1; D gene: TRBD1; CDR3 protein: CASSTMDRTEAFF; CDR3 DNA: TGTGCCAGCAGTACCATGGACAGGACTGAAGCTTTCTTT
clone size: .; CDR3 length: 14; V gene: TRBV7-2; J gene: TRBJ2-1; D gene: .; CDR3 protein: CASSAEPTGREQVF; CDR3 DNA: TGTGCCAGCAGCGCTGAACCGACAGGGAGGGAGCAGGTCTTC
clone size: few; CDR3 length: 13; V gene: TRBV12-5; J gene: TRBJ1-1; D gene: .; CDR3 protein: CASGLVSGLQAFF; CDR3 DNA: TGTGCTAGTGGTTTGGTAAGCGGGTTGCAGGCTTTCTTT
clone size: few; CDR3 length: 15; V gene: TRBV4-1; J gene: TRBJ1-4; D gene: .; CDR3 protein: CASSQDGRSNEKLFF; CDR3 DNA: TGCGCCAGCAGCCAAGACGGCAGATCTAATGAAAAACTGTTTTTT
clone size: few; CDR3 length: 14; V gene: TRBV20-1; J gene: TRBJ2-7; D gene: TRBD1; CDR3 protein: CSASVDRAYNEQYF; CDR3 DNA: TGCAGTGCCTCGGTGGACAGGGCCTACAATGAGCAGTACTTC
clone size: .; CDR3 length: 12; V gene: TRBV20-1; J gene: TRBJ2-7; D gene: .; CDR3 protein: CSVKAHSYEQYF; CDR3 DNA: TGCAGTGTTAAGGCGCACTCCTACGAGCAGTACTTC
clone size: many; CDR3 length: 14; V gene: TRBV28; J gene: TRBJ2-7; D gene: TRBD1; CDR3 protein: CASIHGQGAYEQYF; CDR3 DNA: TGTGCCAGCATCCATGGACAGGGGGCCTACGAGCAGTACTTC
clone size: many; CDR3 length: 16; V gene: TRBV7-6; J gene: TRBJ2-7; D gene: TRBD1; CDR3 protein: CASSPRGTGGSYEQYF; CDR3 DNA: TGTGCCAGCAGCCCCAGAGGGACAGGGGGTTCCTACGAGCAGTACTTC
clone size: many; CDR3 length: 13; V gene: TRBV7-9; J gene: TRBJ2-3; D gene: .; CDR3 protein: CASSLSTPYTQYF; CDR3 DNA: TGTGCCAGCAGCTTGAGTACTCCTTATACGCAGTATTTT
clone size: .; CDR3 length: 14; V gene: TRBV27; J gene: TRBJ2-7; D gene: TRBD1; CDR3 protein: CASRFGQGSYEQYF; CDR3 DNA: TGTGCCAGCAGGTTCGGACAGGGGTCATACGAGCAGTACTTC
clone size: many; CDR3 length: 16; V gene: TRBV7-2; J gene: TRBJ2-3; D gene: TRBD2; CDR3 protein: CASSFGAGDPLDTQYF; CDR3 DNA: TGTGCCAGCAGCTTTGGAGCGGGGGATCCCTTAGATACGCAGTATTTT
clone size: many; CDR3 length: 17; V gene: TRBV6-1; J gene: TRBJ2-3; D gene: TRBD2; CDR3 protein: CASSEGPAGPSTDTQYF; CDR3 DNA: TGTGCCAGCAGTGAAGGGCCAGCGGGGCCTAGCACAGATACGCAGTATTTT
clone size: many; CDR3 length: 14; V gene: TRBV20-1; J gene: TRBJ2-5; D gene: TRBD2; CDR3 protein: CSALAGAYQETQYF; CDR3 DNA: TGCAGTGCGCTAGCGGGGGCGTACCAAGAGACCCAGTACTTC
clone size: once; CDR3 length: 14; V gene: TRBV12-3/TRBV12-4; J gene: TRBJ2-5; D gene: TRBD2; CDR3 protein: CASSTLADQMNEYF; CDR3 DNA: TGTGCCAGCAGTACTCTAGCGGACCAAATGAATGAGTACTTC
clone size: many; CDR3 length: 13; V gene: TRBV20-1; J gene: TRBJ2-1; D gene: TRBD1; CDR3 protein: CRASGGYYNEQFF; CDR3 DNA: TGCAGAGCCTCAGGGGGCTACTACAATGAGCAGTTCTTC
clone size: .; CDR3 length: 17; V gene: TRBV7-2; J gene: TRBJ1-5; D gene: TRBD1; CDR3 protein: CASSLGHGQGLGQPQHF; CDR3 DNA: TGTGCCAGCAGCCTAGGCCATGGACAGGGGCTGGGTCAGCCCCAGCATTTT
clone size: many; CDR3 length: 11; V gene: TRBV11-2; J gene: TRBJ1-1; D gene: .; CDR3 protein: CASSLETEAFF; CDR3 DNA: TGTGCCAGCAGCTTAGAAACTGAAGCTTTCTTT
clone size: few; CDR3 length: 16; V gene: TRBV6-5; J gene: TRBJ2-1; D gene: .; CDR3 protein: CASSHDGVSSYNEQFF; CDR3 DNA: TGTGCCAGCAGTCACGATGGGGTCAGCTCCTACAATGAGCAGTTCTTC
clone size: few; CDR3 length: 15; V gene: TRBV12-3/TRBV12-4; J gene: TRBJ2-3; D gene: TRBD1; CDR3 protein: CASSPSGTVPDTQYF; CDR3 DNA: TGTGCCAGCAGTCCCTCAGGGACAGTCCCAGATACGCAGTATTTT